The 14 T cell receptor beta chains below come from one sample, sequenced in a study of T cell responses to AZD1222 COVID-19 vaccine. Generated by immunoSEQ multiplex PCR, the TCRdb table keeps only in-frame clones and is missing some. The sample comprises some 79,000 clones, 80% to 90% of which are singletons, and 9.5% to 13% rests with the top ten. The source material was peripheral blood, sampled 28 days after the second AZD1222 dose. The origin of the receptors is an adult who received the AZD1222 COVID-19 vaccine.

V is TRBV2 and J is TRBJ2-5, with 9 positions matching TRBD2. This CDR3 is built from 12 residues. V trimming: 8 bases; J trimming: 4 bases; junction bases outside the gene matches: 2. The V gene's germline CDR1 is SNHLY and CDR2 FYNNEI. The CDR3: CASASGVETQYF. The CDR3 coding sequence is TGTGCCAGCGCTAGCGGGGTAGAGACCCAGTACTTC.

This rearrangement joins TRBV5-1 to TRBJ1-2; D gene unclear. The germline V gene has CDR1 SGHRS and CDR2 YFSETQ. CDR3 length: 13 amino acids. The ends were cut back, 0 bases at V and 4 bases at J, with 7 bases in the middle. The CDR3 loop reads CASSLGDGYGYTF. The CDR3 DNA sequence: TGCGCCAGCAGCTTGGGTGACGGCTATGGCTACACCTTC.

The chain carries TRBV24-1 and TRBJ1-2; 9 bases fit TRBD1. Germline lookup yields CDR1 KGHDR and CDR2 SFDVKD. The CDR3 is made up of 17 amino acids. V dropped 0 bases and J dropped 6; count of bases not matched to a gene: 10. Here the CDR3 DNA reads TGTGCCACCAGTGATTTGCGGGGGACAGGGCTATCCCATGGCTACACCTTC. Encoded protein: CATSDLRGTGLSHGYTF.

The chain uses TRBV19 and TRBJ1-5, with D tentatively TRBD1 (5 bases). This CDR3 has 17 amino acids. V was pared by 7 bases and J by 0 bases, with 19 bases between. CDR1 is LNHDA, CDR2 SQIVND, per germline (reference sequence). The CDR3 region has the DNA TGTGCCAGTAAAGAATACGGGGGTTCAAATAGCAATCAGCCCCAGCATTTT. It is translated as CASKEYGGSNSNQPQHF.

This clone has a handful of counts. V usage is TRBV19 and J usage is TRBJ1-6, with 7 bases matching TRBD1. Germline V gene sequence: CDR1 LNHDA, CDR2 SQIVND (reference sequence). This CDR3 comprises 15 residues. The junction had 7 bases not matched to a gene; V was cut back by 6 bases and J by 5 bases. The CDR3 region has the DNA TGTGCCAGTAGGCGCGACAGGGCAAATAATTCACCCCTCCACTTT. Protein sequence: CASRRDRANNSPLHF.

V usage is TRBV30 and J usage is TRBJ2-5; D call uncertain. CDR1 is GTSNPN and CDR2 is SVGIG in the germline V gene (reference sequence). This CDR3 comprises 10 residues. Trimming stripped 5 bases from V and 7 bases from J, with 8 bases between. DNA of the CDR3: TGTGCCTGGGGGGAAATGACCCAGTACTTC. The encoded protein is CAWGEMTQYF.

The rearrangement links TRBV30 to TRBJ1-5; the D gene is possibly TRBD1 (5 bases). CDR1 and CDR2 (germline): GTSNPN, SVGIG (reference sequence). The V end was cut by 0 bases, the J end by 13 bases, with 13 bases between. The length of the CDR3 is 12 residues. The CDR3 region has the DNA TGTGCCTGGAGTGTTGCGGGGGGAACACAGCATTTT. As protein: CAWSVAGGTQHF.

The chain uses TRBV18 and TRBJ1-6; a weak D match, TRBD1 (5 bases). This CDR3 is built from 13 residues. V lost 4 bases and J 6 bases, leaving 7 bases between the germline ends. CDR1 and CDR2 (germline): KGHSH, LQKENI. The DNA for the CDR3 is TGTGCCAGCTCACTGCAGGGTAATTCACCCCTCCACTTT. Translation gives CASSLQGNSPLHF.

The gene calls are TRBV19 and TRBJ2-5; 9 bases match TRBD2. In germline, CDR1 is LNHDA, CDR2 SQIVND (reference sequence). The CDR3 sequence is 15 residues long. The junction had 7 bases not matched to a gene; V was cut back by 3 bases and J by 5 bases. The CDR3 protein is CASSMTSGEWETQYF. The CDR3, as DNA: TGTGCCAGTAGTATGACTAGCGGAGAGTGGGAGACCCAGTACTTC.

The chain combines TRBV12-3 or TRBV12-4 with TRBJ1-2; D not resolved. This CDR3 has 12 residues. Trimming stripped 5 bases from V and 8 bases from J, with 12 bases between. CDR3 loop: CASSPGFRGYTF. CDR3 nucleotides: TGTGCCAGCAGTCCGGGGTTTCGGGGCTACACCTTC.

The gene calls are TRBV18 and TRBJ2-6; D ambiguous. Trimming left V 4 bases short and J 0 bases short, with 1 base between. The CDR3 totals 13 residues. Per germline, CDR1 KGHSH and CDR2 LQKENI. This CDR3 reads CASSLSGANVLTF. CDR3 DNA: TGTGCCAGCTCACTCTCTGGGGCCAACGTCCTGACTTTC.

The chain carries TRBV24-1 and TRBJ2-5; no clear D gene. This CDR3 region has 14 residues. Looked up from germline, CDR1 is KGHDR and CDR2 is SFDVKD. The V end lost 12 bases, the J end lost 5 bases, and 21 bases lay between the germline ends. In nucleotides, the CDR3 is TGTGCCTCTGCTGACCCTTCCAAGGGTGAGACCCAGTACTTC. This sequence encodes CASADPSKGETQYF.

This chain joins TRBV19 and TRBJ1-6; D gene ambiguous. The ends were cut back, 3 bases at V and 10 bases at J, with 13 bases in the middle. Per germline, CDR1 LNHDA and CDR2 SQIVND (reference sequence). This CDR3 has 14 amino acids. The CDR3 bases are TGTGCCAGTAGTATCTCGCCGCCCGGGTCACCCCTCCACTTT. It translates to CASSISPPGSPLHF.

The count of this clone is one. The chain links TRBV27 to TRBJ1-5; D gene unclear. Germline values: CDR1 MNHEY, CDR2 SMNVEV (reference sequence). V lost 2 bases to trimming and J lost 5 bases, with 10 bases between them. The length of the CDR3 is 14 residues. The CDR3 reads CASSLLSGDQPQHF. As DNA, the CDR3 is TGTGCCAGCAGTTTACTCTCGGGTGATCAGCCCCAGCATTTT.